This T cell receptor beta chain originates from a study of brain T cells in children with intractable seizures. Time point reported: blood from clinic visit 5 months post-surgery; TSC patient then seizure free. Sequencing was limited to surgery cases with top T cell transcript signatures in brain tissue. Measured with immunoSEQ multiplex PCR; TCRdb has only the in-frame clones, and not every one. Here the sample spans about 340,000 clones, 93% being singletons. V gave up 3 bases and J gave up 6 bases, with 14 bases separating them. Germline loops: CDR1 DFQATT, CDR2 SNEGSKA (reference sequence). The CDR3 runs to 13 residues.

The sequencing used peripheral blood, collected less than 6 months after surgery. The sequence came from a boy in the first two years of life with tuberous sclerosis and intractable seizures. V is TRBV20-1 and J is TRBJ1-1; D is undetermined. CDR3 bases: TGCAGTGCTAGTAGCGGGGTAGTCGCTGAAGCTTTCTTT. Its protein product is CSASSGVVAEAFF.